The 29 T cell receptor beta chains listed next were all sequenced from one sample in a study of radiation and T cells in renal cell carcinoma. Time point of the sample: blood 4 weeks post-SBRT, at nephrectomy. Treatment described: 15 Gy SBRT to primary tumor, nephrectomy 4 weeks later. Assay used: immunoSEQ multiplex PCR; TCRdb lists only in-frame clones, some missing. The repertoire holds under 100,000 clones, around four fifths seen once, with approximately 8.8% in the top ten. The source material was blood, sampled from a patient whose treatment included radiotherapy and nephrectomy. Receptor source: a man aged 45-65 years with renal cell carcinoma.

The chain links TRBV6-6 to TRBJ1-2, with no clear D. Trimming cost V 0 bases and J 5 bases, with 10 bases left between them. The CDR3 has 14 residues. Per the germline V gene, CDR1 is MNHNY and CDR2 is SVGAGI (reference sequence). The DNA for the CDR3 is TGTGCCAGCAGTTACTCCCCGAAAAGTTATGGCTACACCTTC. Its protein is CASSYSPKSYGYTF.

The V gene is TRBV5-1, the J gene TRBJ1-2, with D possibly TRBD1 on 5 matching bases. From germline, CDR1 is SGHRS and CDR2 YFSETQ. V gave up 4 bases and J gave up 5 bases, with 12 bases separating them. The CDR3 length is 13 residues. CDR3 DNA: TGCGCCAGCAGCCGGCGGGGGGAATATGGCTACACCTTC. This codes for CASSRRGEYGYTF.

The CDR3 sequence is CASSQTISADLYGYTF. CDR3 in DNA: TGCGCCAGCAGCCAAACAATTTCTGCGGACCTCTATGGCTACACCTTC. The chain couples TRBV4-3 to TRBJ1-2; no definite D call. Germline CDR1 and CDR2: LGHNA and YSLEER. V was trimmed by 2 bases and J by 4 bases, leaving 17 bases between them. The CDR3 contains 16 residues.

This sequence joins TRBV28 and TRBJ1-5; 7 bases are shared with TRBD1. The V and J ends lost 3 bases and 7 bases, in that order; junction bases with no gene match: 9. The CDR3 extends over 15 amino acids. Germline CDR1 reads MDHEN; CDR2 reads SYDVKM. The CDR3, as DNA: TGTGCCAGCAGTTTTAGGGCAGGGGGAGGGCAGCCCCAGCATTTT. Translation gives CASSFRAGGGQPQHF.

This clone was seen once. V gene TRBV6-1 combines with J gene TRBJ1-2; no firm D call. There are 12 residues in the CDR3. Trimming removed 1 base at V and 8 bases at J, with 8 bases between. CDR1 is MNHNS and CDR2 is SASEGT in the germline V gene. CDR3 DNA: TGTGCCAGCAGTGAAGACCGTGGCGGCTACACCTTC. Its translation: CASSEDRGGYTF.

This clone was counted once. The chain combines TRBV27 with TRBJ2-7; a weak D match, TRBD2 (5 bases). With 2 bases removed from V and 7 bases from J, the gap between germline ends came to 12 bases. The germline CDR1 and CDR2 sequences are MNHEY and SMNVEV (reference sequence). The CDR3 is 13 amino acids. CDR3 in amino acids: CASSLTGYLEQYF. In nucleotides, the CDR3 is TGTGCCAGCAGTTTAACGGGGTACTTAGAGCAGTACTTC.

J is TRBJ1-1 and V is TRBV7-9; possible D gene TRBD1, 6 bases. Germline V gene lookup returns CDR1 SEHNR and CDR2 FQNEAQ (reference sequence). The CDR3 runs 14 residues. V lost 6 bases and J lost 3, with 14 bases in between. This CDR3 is CASSLGGLDTEAFF. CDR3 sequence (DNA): TGTGCCAGCAGTCTTGGGGGGCTGGACACTGAAGCTTTCTTT.

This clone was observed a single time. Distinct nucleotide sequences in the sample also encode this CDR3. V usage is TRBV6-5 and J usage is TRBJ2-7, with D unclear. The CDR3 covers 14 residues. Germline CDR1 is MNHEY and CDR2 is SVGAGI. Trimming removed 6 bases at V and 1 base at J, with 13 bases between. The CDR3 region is CASSSPGGSYEQYF. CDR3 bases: TGTGCCAGCAGCTCTCCGGGCGGTTCCTACGAGCAGTACTTC.

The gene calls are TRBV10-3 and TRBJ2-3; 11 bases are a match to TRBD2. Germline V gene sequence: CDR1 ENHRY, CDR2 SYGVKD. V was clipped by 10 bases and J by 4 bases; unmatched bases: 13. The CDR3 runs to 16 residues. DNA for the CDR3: TGTGCCAGCCTAAATAGCGGGAGGGCCTATTCAGATACGCAGTATTTT. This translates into CASLNSGRAYSDTQYF.

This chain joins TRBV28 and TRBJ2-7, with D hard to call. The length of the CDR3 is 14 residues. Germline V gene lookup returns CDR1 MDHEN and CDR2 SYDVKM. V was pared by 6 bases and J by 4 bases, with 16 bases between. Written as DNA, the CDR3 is TGTGCCAGCAGCCTCGCCCCCGCTACATACGAGCAGTACTTC. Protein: CASSLAPATYEQYF.

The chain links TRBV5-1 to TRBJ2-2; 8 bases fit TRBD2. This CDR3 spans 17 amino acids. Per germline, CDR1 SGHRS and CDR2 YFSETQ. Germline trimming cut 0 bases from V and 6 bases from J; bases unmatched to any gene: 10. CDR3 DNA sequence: TGCGCCAGCAGCTTGGCCGGTAGCGGGATAGTTCCCGGGGAGCTGTTTTTT. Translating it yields CASSLAGSGIVPGELFF.

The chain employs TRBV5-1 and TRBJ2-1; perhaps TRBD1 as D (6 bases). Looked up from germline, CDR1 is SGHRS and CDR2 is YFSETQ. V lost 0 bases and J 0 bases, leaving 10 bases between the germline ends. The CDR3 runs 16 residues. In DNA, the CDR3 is TGCGCCAGCAGCTTGGTTCCAGGGGCCTCCTACAATGAGCAGTTCTTC. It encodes CASSLVPGASYNEQFF.

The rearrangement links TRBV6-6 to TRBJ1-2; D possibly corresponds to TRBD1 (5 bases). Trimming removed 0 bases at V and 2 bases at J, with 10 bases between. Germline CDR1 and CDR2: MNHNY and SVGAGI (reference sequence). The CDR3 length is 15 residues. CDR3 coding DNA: TGTGCCAGCAGTTACTCGACGCCAGGGAACTATGGCTACACCTTC. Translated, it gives CASSYSTPGNYGYTF.

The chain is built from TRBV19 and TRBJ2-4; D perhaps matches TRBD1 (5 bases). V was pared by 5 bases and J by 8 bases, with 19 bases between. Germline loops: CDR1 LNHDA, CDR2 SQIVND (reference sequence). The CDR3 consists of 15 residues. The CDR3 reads CASSSTERARYIQYF. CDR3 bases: TGTGCCAGTAGTTCGACAGAAAGAGCACGATACATTCAGTACTTC.

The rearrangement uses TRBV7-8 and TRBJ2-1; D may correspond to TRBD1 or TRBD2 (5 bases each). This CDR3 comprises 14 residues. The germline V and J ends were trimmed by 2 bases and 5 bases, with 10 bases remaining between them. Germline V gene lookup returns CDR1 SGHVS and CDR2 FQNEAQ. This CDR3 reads CASSLMRGNNEQFF. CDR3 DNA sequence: TGTGCCAGCAGCTTAATGAGGGGAAACAATGAGCAGTTCTTC. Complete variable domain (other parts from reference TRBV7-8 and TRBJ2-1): GAGVSQSPRYKVAKRGQDVALRCDPISGHVSLFWYQQALGQGPEFLTYFQNEAQLDKSGLPSDRFFAERPEGSVSTLKIQRTQQEDSAVYLCASSLMRGNNEQFFGPGTRLTVL.

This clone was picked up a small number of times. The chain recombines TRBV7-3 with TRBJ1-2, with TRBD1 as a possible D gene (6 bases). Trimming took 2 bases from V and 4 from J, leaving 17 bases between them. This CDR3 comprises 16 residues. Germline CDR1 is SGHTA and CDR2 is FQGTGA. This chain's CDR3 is CASSLLLRQDGYGYTF. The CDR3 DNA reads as TGTGCCAGCAGCTTATTATTGCGACAGGACGGCTATGGCTACACCTTC.

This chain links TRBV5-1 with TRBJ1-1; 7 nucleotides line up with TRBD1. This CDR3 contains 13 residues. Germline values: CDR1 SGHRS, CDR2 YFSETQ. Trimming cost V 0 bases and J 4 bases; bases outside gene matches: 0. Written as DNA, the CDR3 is TGCGCCAGCAGCTTGGACAGGGGCACTGAAGCTTTCTTT. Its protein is CASSLDRGTEAFF.

The CDR3 nucleotides read TGTGCCAGCAGCTTGTCAGGGACTAACTACAATGAGCAGTTCTTC. As protein: CASSLSGTNYNEQFF. The rearrangement uses TRBV5-4 and TRBJ2-1, with 7 bases that match TRBD2. The CDR3 covers 15 residues. The germline gives CDR1 SGHNT, CDR2 YYREEE (reference sequence). V was pared by 1 base and J by 3 bases, with 4 bases of the junction left unmatched.

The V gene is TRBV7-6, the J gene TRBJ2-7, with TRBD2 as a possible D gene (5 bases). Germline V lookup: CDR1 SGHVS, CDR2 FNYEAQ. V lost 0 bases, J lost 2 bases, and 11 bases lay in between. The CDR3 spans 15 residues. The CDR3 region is CASSLAAVTAYEQYF. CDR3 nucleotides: TGTGCCAGCAGCTTAGCAGCGGTTACGGCCTACGAGCAGTACTTC. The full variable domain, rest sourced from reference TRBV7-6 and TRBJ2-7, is GAGVSQSPRYKVTKRGQDVALRCDPISGHVSLYWYRQALGQGPEFLTYFNYEAQQDKSGLPNDRFSAERPEGSISTLTIQRTEQRDSAMYRCASSLAAVTAYEQYFGPGTRLTVT.

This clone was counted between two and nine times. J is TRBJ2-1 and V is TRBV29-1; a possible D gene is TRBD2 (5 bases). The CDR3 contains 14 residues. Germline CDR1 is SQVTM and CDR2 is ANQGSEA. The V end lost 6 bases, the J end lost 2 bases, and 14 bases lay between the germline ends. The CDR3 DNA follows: TGCAGCGTCGCCACTAGTGGGCCCTACAATGAGCAGTTCTTC. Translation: CSVATSGPYNEQFF.

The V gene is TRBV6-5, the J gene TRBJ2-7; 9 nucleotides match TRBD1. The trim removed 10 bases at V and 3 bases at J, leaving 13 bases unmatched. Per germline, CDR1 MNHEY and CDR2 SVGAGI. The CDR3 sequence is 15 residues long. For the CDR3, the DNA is TGTGCCACCTCCCCTGGGGACAGGGCCCACTACGAGCAGTACTTC. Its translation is CATSPGDRAHYEQYF.

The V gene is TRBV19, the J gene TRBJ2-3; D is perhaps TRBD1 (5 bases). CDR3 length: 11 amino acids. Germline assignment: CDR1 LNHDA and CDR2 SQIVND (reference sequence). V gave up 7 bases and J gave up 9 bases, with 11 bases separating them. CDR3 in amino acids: CASKDRWTQYF. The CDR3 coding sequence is TGTGCCAGTAAAGACAGATGGACGCAGTATTTT.

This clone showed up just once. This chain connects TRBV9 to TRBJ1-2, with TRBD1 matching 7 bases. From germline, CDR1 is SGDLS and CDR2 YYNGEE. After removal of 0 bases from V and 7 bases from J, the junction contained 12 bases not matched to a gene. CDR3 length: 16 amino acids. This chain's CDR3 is CASSVGRGALLGGYTF. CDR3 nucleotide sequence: TGTGCCAGCAGCGTAGGCAGGGGGGCGCTCCTCGGTGGCTACACCTTC. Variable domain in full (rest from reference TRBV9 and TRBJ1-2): DSGVTQTPKHLITATGQRVTLRCSPRSGDLSVYWYQQSLDQGLQFLIQYYNGEERAKGNILERFSAQQFPDLHSELNLSSLELGDSALYFCASSVGRGALLGGYTFGSGTRLTVV.

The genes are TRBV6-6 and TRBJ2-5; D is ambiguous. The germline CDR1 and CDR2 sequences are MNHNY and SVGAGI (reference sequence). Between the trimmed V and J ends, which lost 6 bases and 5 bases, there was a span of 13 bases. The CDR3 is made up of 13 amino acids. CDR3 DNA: TGTGCCAGCAGCCGTCTCCCCCGGGAGACCCAGTACTTC. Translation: CASSRLPRETQYF.

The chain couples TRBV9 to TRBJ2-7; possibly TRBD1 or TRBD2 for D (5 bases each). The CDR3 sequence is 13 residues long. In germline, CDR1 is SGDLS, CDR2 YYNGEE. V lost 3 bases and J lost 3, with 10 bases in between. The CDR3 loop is CASSEGSVYEQYF. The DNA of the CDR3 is TGTGCCAGCAGCGAGGGGAGCGTCTACGAGCAGTACTTC. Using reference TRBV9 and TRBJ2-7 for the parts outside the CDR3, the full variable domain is DSGVTQTPKHLITATGQRVTLRCSPRSGDLSVYWYQQSLDQGLQFLIQYYNGEERAKGNILERFSAQQFPDLHSELNLSSLELGDSALYFCASSEGSVYEQYFGPGTRLTVT.

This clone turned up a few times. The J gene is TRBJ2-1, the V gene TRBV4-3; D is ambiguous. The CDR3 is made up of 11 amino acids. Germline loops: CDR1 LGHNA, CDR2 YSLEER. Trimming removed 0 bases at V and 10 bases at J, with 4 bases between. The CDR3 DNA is TGCGCCAGCAGCCAAGACCTCGAGCAGTTCTTC. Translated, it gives CASSQDLEQFF.

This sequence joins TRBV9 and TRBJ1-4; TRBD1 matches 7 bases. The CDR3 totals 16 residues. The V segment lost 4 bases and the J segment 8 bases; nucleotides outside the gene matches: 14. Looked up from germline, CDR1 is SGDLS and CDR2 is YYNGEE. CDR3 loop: CASSRGDSPTGEKLFF. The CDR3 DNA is TGTGCCAGCAGCAGGGGGGACAGCCCGACGGGGGAAAAACTGTTTTTT.

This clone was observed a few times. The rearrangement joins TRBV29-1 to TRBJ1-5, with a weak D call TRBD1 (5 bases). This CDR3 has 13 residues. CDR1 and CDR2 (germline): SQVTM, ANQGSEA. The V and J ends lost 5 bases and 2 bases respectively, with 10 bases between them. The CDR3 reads CSVIQGGNQPQHF. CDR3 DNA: TGCAGCGTTATTCAGGGCGGCAATCAGCCCCAGCATTTT.

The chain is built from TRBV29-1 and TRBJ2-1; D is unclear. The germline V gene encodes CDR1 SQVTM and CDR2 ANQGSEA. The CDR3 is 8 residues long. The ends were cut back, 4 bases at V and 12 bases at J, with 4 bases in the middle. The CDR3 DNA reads TGCAGCGTTGTAGGGCAGTTCTTC. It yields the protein CSVVGQFF.